This T cell receptor beta chain was captured in a study of cytomegalovirus exposure and HLA in healthy donors. Study-level findings and limits: V- and J-gene trimming in TCR beta was tied to a missense DCLRE1C variant by an analysis performed later. A later analysis showed TCR association rates differing by HLA locus, peaking at DRB1 and lowest at HLA-C. In the analysis, some V segments, TRBV6-2 and TRBV6-3 included, were excluded as indistinguishable.

The CDR3 has 17 residues. Losses at the gene ends were 5 bases for V and 1 base for J; bases not matched to a gene: 14. The germline gives CDR1 LNHDA, CDR2 SQIVND (reference sequence). The PCR ran on 60 Vbeta and 13 Jbeta primers. Repertoires were generated with immunoSEQ multiplex PCR, while TCRdb's copy carries only in-frame clones and drops some. The repertoire holds 200,000 to 250,000 clones, with around 88% as singletons. Though probably carrying unrecorded immune exposures, donors were nominally healthy at sampling. On this clone: The antigen is unknown.

The chain is built from TRBV19 and TRBJ2-7; 7 bases are a match to TRBD1. Sequenced input: PBMCs. The clonotype originates from a woman under 30 in good health and CMV-seronegative. This CDR3 is CASSPTPDRASSYEQYF. The DNA of the CDR3 is TGTGCCAGTAGTCCAACACCCGACAGGGCTAGTTCCTACGAGCAGTACTTC.